This T cell receptor (beta chain) was observed in a study of regulatory T cells in long-lasting Graves disease. Both iRepertoire HTBI primers and Arm-PCR of CDR3 regions were used to build the TCR beta libraries. TCRdb processed the multiplex PCR reads anew with MiXCR; each CDR3 protein has one entry. The sample has 680,000 or so distinct CDR3 sequences, under 20% seen once. On this clonotype: The CDR3 end shows no conserved phenylalanine or tryptophan, and so a read error is likely.

The time point is: newly diagnosed GD, antithyroid drugs for less than 3 months. The TCR library was made from RNA extracted from PBMCs. The CDR3 has 16 amino acids. Germline CDR1 is LGHDT and CDR2 is YNNKEL (reference sequence). The ends lost 5 bases at V and 6 bases at J; junction bases unmatched: 10. This sample was also put to use in a study of T cells in Graves' hyperthyroidism and ophthalmopathy. This second report adds: Newly diagnosed hyperthyroidism patients aged 18 to 65 years had disease lasting under 2 months. Uncontrolled infection, other autoimmune disease, pregnancy or lactation barred patients from enrollment.

The sequence was collected from a woman in her twenties or thirties with Graves disease. Source: peripheral blood mononuclear cells (PBMCs), taken at new diagnosis, from a patient treated with antithyroid drugs. This rearrangement joins TRBV3-1 to TRBJ1-6, with 7 bases that match TRBD1. The CDR3 DNA sequence: TGTGCCAGCAGCAGATCCGGGACAGCCACTAATTCACCCCTCCACTCT. Its translation is CASSRSGTATNSPLHS.